Shown below are 19 T cell receptor beta chains from a single sample sequenced in a study of CD8+ T cells in alopecia areata. Reverse transcription of extracted RNA yielded cDNA, which provided the sequencing template. Sequencing used immunoSEQ multiplex PCR; TCRdb keeps in-frame clones, though not all of them. This sample carries approximately 110,000 clones and no singletons, and 15% to 20% goes to the top ten. The sequenced material came from lesional skin. These receptors all come from a C3H/HeJ mouse with alopecia areata. MHC haplotype here: H2-k.

Regarding this clone: Gene and germline names: mouse. The read ends 4 residues early relative to the CDR3; the germline J gene fills the gap. This sequence joins TRBV19 and TRBJ1-4; 11 nucleotides agree with TRBD1. This CDR3 has 16 residues. With V trimmed by 0 bases and J by 5 bases, 3 bases remained unmatched. Per germline, CDR1 FNHDT and CDR2 SITEND (reference sequence). The CDR3 DNA, read in part, is TGTGCCAGCAGTATAGCTAGGGACAGGGGGAACGAA. This sequence encodes CASSIARDRGNE. The complete CDR3 protein is CASSIARDRGNERLFF.

This clone showed up just a few times. Mouse gene names and germline throughout. From the germline J gene comes the end of the CDR3, since the read stops 4 residues before it. The genes are TRBV13-3 and TRBJ1-1, with a weak D call TRBD1 (6 bases). The germline V gene encodes CDR1 NNHDY and CDR2 SYVADS. CDR3 length: 12 amino acids. CDR3 amino acids: CASSATGIEVFF. Partial CDR3 DNA: TGTGCCAGCAGTGCAACAGGGATA.

Points on this clone: Gene and germline names: mouse. The DNA ends 4 residues before the CDR3 does, and the rest of the CDR3 is filled in from the germline J gene. The V gene is TRBV13-1, the J gene TRBJ2-4, with D possibly being TRBD1 (7 bases). This CDR3 contains 14 residues. CDR1 and CDR2 from the germline V gene are NSHNY and SYGAGN. The CDR3 spells CASSYGGGWNTLYF. The CDR3 DNA, read in part, is TGTGCCAGCAGTTACGGAGGGGGCTGGAAC.

In the case of this clone: All gene names here are mouse names. The CDR3 goes on 4 residues after the read ends, and that part is filled in from the germline J gene. The chain couples TRBV1 to TRBJ2-4; D is ambiguous. The CDR3 length is 14 residues. Trimming shortened V by 3 bases and J by 1 base, and 8 bases separated the two germline ends. Germline-derived CDR1 and CDR2 are NSQYPW and LRSPGD (reference sequence). CDR3 bases read: TGCACCTGCAGTGCTGGTCGAGGTCAAAAC. Its protein is CTCSAGRGQN. Given in full, the CDR3 is CTCSAGRGQNTLYF.

Only a few counts were recorded for this clone. Germline and genes here are mouse. The CDR3 end is not reached by the read, which stops 4 residues before it; the germline J gene fills it in. The V call is TRBV19, the J call TRBJ2-1, with 8 bases identical to TRBD1. Germline V gives CDR1 FNHDT, CDR2 SITEND (reference sequence). V trimming: 0 bases; J trimming: 5 bases; junction bases outside the gene matches: 1. CDR3 size: 14 residues. CDR3 bases read: TGTGCCAGCAGTATAGAGGACAGGGATGCT. This translates into CASSIEDRDA. The full CDR3 protein is CASSIEDRDAEQFF.

Notes on this clone: At residue 11, the TCRdb amino acid sequence and the translated nucleotide sequence differ, so the protein here is the DNA translation. Gene names and germline refer to mouse. The read ends 3 residues before the CDR3 terminus; that terminus is restored from the germline J gene. This chain links TRBV13-3 with TRBJ1-6, with TRBD1 matching over 8 bases. TRBJ1-6 is annotated as an ORF whose role is uncertain. The CDR3 extends over 14 amino acids. Per the germline V gene, CDR1 is NNHDY and CDR2 is SYVADS. With 3 bases clipped from V and 9 bases from J, the junction kept 5 bases outside the gene matches. Partial CDR3 DNA: TGTGCCAGCAGTGGGGGACAGGATGGTTCGCCC. Encoded protein: CASSGGQDGSP. The full CDR3 is CASSGGQDGSPLYF.

Only a few counts were recorded for this clone. Mouse gene names and germline throughout. The CDR3 goes on 4 residues after the read ends, and that part is filled in from the germline J gene. The chain couples TRBV13-3 to TRBJ2-3; 8 bases align to TRBD1. Germline V gene data show CDR1 as NNHDY and CDR2 as SYVADS. There are 15 residues in the CDR3. J gave up 3 bases and V 0 bases, and 3 bases lay outside the gene matches. CDR3 residues: CASSDAAGGAETLYF. The covered CDR3 bases are TGTGCCAGCAGTGATGCCGCAGGGGGCGCAGAA.

This clone appeared many times. Gene names are the mouse ones. The DNA ends 4 residues before the CDR3 does, and the rest of the CDR3 is filled in from the germline J gene. The rearrangement joins TRBV13-3 to TRBJ1-2, with 8 bases that match TRBD1. J was trimmed by 3 bases and V by 3 bases; bases with no gene match: 7. From germline, CDR1 is NNHDY and CDR2 SYVADS. CDR3 size: 15 residues. The sequenced part of the CDR3 DNA is TGTGCCAGCAGTGGAGACAGGGGAGAGGACTCC. Its protein is CASSGDRGEDS. The full CDR3 protein reads CASSGDRGEDSDYTF.

In its sample, this clone was seen many times. Gene names denote mouse genes. Read coverage stops 4 residues before the CDR3 terminus; the germline J gene supplies the remainder. The chain links TRBV13-3 to TRBJ2-3; D unresolved. CDR3 length equals 15 residues. CDR1 is NNHDY, CDR2 SYVADS, per germline. Trimming took 2 bases from V and 0 from J, leaving 10 bases between them. The DNA read from the CDR3 is TGTGCCAGCAGTGAAACCAGATCTAGTGCAGAA. Amino acid sequence: CASSETRSSAE. The complete CDR3 protein is CASSETRSSAETLYF.

There are a few counts of this clone. The gene names given are mouse names. The read ends 4 residues shy of where the CDR3 ends; the end is completed using the germline J gene. The identical CDR3 is also encoded by other nucleotide sequences in the sample. This chain links TRBV13-3 with TRBJ2-7, with D perhaps matching TRBD2 (6 bases). The V end lost 5 bases, the J end lost 0 bases, and 15 bases lay between the germline ends. CDR3 length equals 15 residues. CDR1 is NNHDY and CDR2 is SYVADS in the germline V gene. This chain's CDR3 is CASSPTGGGSYEQYF. CDR3 DNA (partial): TGTGCCAGCAGCCCCACGGGGGGTGGCTCCTAT.

This clone was seen more than once but under ten times. Gene labels here are mouse ones. Read data end 4 residues before the CDR3 end; the end is taken from the germline J gene. The V and J genes are TRBV13-2 and TRBJ2-3; 10 bases line up with TRBD2. CDR3 length: 17 amino acids. CDR1 NNHNN and CDR2 SYGAGS come from the germline V gene (reference sequence). V lost 0 bases to trimming and J lost 0 bases; unmatched junction nucleotides: 4. The CDR3 loop is CASGDEGLGASAETLYF. CDR3 bases read: TGTGCCAGCGGTGATGAAGGACTGGGGGCTAGTGCAGAA.

This clone appeared a few times. The gene names here belong to mouse. Coverage ceases 4 residues before the CDR3 finishes, and the germline J gene fills in the end. The chain employs TRBV1 and TRBJ1-1; a possible D gene is TRBD1 (5 bases). This CDR3 is built from 15 residues. In germline, CDR1 is NSQYPW, CDR2 LRSPGD (reference sequence). Trimming left V 4 bases short and J 0 bases short, with 12 bases between. The CDR3 sequence is CTCSVGQKANTEVFF. The sequenced CDR3 bases are TGCACCTGCAGTGTCGGACAAAAAGCAAACACA.

In its sample, this clone was seen many times. The gene names here belong to mouse. The sequenced fragment ends 4 residues before the CDR3 boundary, so the rest is inferred from the germline J gene. This chain uses TRBV1 with TRBJ2-4; 9 bases map to TRBD2. This CDR3 has 16 amino acids. V dropped 2 bases and J dropped 0; count of bases not matched to a gene: 3. Germline V gene sequence: CDR1 NSQYPW, CDR2 LRSPGD (reference sequence). The sequenced part of the CDR3 DNA is TGCACCTGCAGTGCACCCGACTGGGGGAGTCAAAAC. Translated, it gives CTCSAPDWGSQN. The CDR3 in full is CTCSAPDWGSQNTLYF.

This clone came up many times. Gene names follow the mouse nomenclature. The observed sequence ends 4 residues before the CDR3 terminus, with the missing tail filled in from the germline J gene. J is TRBJ2-1 and V is TRBV13-3, with D perhaps TRBD2 (5 bases). Trimming removed 5 bases at V and 1 base at J, with 10 bases between. The germline V gene has CDR1 NNHDY and CDR2 SYVADS. This CDR3 is built from 14 residues. CDR3 DNA, as far as it was read: TGTGCCAGCAGCCCCTTGGGGAACTATGCT. Encoded protein: CASSPLGNYA. The complete CDR3 protein is CASSPLGNYAEQFF.

On this clone: At residue 13, the TCRdb protein and translated DNA are inconsistent; the protein given comes from the DNA. Gene names are mouse gene names. The CDR3 end lies 3 residues beyond the end of the read and is filled in from the germline J gene. The rearrangement links TRBV1 to TRBJ1-6; TRBD1 agrees at 9 bases. TRBJ1-6 is an ORF, and what it does is uncertain. The V gene's germline CDR1 is NSQYPW and CDR2 LRSPGD (reference sequence). With V trimmed by 2 bases and J by 6 bases, 5 bases remained unmatched. The length of the CDR3 is 16 residues. CDR3 DNA (partial): TGCACCTGCAGTGCACGACAGGGGGAGGGTAATTCGCCC. It is translated as CTCSARQGEGNSP. The whole CDR3 sequence is CTCSARQGEGNSPLYF.

This clone was seen only a few times. These gene names are mouse names. The observed sequence ends 4 residues before the CDR3 terminus, with the missing tail filled in from the germline J gene. The chain combines TRBV13-3 with TRBJ1-4; 9 bases are shared with TRBD1. The germline gives CDR1 NNHDY, CDR2 SYVADS. Trimming took 2 bases from V and 5 from J; bases not matched to a gene: 4. The CDR3 length is 15 residues. CDR3 in amino acids: CASSERDRVNERLFF. The CDR3 bases that were read are TGTGCCAGCAGTGAGCGGGACAGGGTGAACGAA.

This clone was picked up a small number of times. Germline and genes: mouse. The sequence runs out 4 residues before the end of the CDR3; the remainder is reconstructed from the germline J gene. The chain employs TRBV1 and TRBJ2-3; 9 bases agree with TRBD2. V was pared by 4 bases and J by 2 bases, with 7 bases of the junction left unmatched. CDR3 size: 16 residues. Germline V gene sequence: CDR1 NSQYPW, CDR2 LRSPGD (reference sequence). Incomplete CDR3 DNA: TGCACCTGCAGTGGGAACTGGGGGGAGGTTGCAGAA. Translation gives CTCSGNWGEVAE. The whole CDR3 region reads CTCSGNWGEVAETLYF.

As to this clone: Any gene name here is a mouse gene name. With the read ending 4 residues before the CDR3 end, the germline J gene is used to fill in that end. This chain joins TRBV1 and TRBJ1-4, with D tentatively TRBD1 (6 bases). Germline V gives CDR1 NSQYPW, CDR2 LRSPGD (reference sequence). This CDR3 is 17 amino acids long. V lost 1 base and J lost 0, with 12 bases in between. The CDR3 is CTCSAVLGGISNERLFF. CDR3 bases read: TGCACCTGCAGTGCAGTCTTAGGGGGAATTTCCAACGAA.

This clone was observed many times. Germline and genes here are mouse. Read coverage stops 4 residues before the CDR3 terminus; the germline J gene supplies the remainder. The chain is built from TRBV13-1 and TRBJ2-1, with TRBD2 identical over 7 bases. The CDR3 covers 14 residues. Germline CDR1 is NSHNY and CDR2 is SYGAGN. With 0 bases clipped from V and 5 bases from J, the junction kept 2 bases outside the gene matches. The CDR3 bases that were read are TGTGCCAGCAGTGATGTGGGGGGAGATGCT. Its protein product is CASSDVGGDA. The complete CDR3 protein is CASSDVGGDAEQFF.